The next 14 T cell receptor beta chains were all read from a single sample in a study of lung T cells in sarcoidosis with Löfgren's syndrome. TCRdb recomputed calls from the reads with MiXCR, one row per CDR3 protein. The data show some 18,000 distinct CDR3 sequences, about 20% seen once. The specimen sequenced was CD4+ T cells from PBMCs. The receptors here all came from a human donor with sarcoidosis (Löfgren's syndrome or another form), or a control subject (not recorded which).

A note on this clonotype: This sequence may be a read error, since a much larger clone differs from it by one base. The rearrangement joins TRBV2 to TRBJ1-1; D is unresolved. This CDR3 is built from 11 residues. Per germline, CDR1 SNHLY and CDR2 FYNNEI. Trimming stripped 6 bases from V and 4 bases from J, with 6 bases between. The CDR3 DNA sequence: TGTGCCAGCAGATGGGGCACTGAAGCTTTCTTT. Its protein is CASRWGTEAFF. Filled out from reference TRBV2 and TRBJ1-1, the complete variable domain reads EPEVTQTPSHQVTQMGQEVILRCVPISNHLYFYWYRQILGQKVEFLVSFYNNEISEKSEIFDDQFSVERPDGSNFTLKIRSTKLEDSAMYFCASRWGTEAFFGQGTRLTVV.

This clonotype was observed many times. The chain carries TRBV29-1 and TRBJ1-2, with unresolved D. CDR1 is SQVTM, CDR2 ANQGSEA, per germline. The length of the CDR3 is 12 residues. With 3 bases removed from V and 8 bases from J, the gap between germline ends came to 13 bases. CDR3 bases: TGCAGCGTTGACGGGATCGGGCAGGGCTACACCTTC. It codes for CSVDGIGQGYTF.

With regard to this clonotype: A clone one base away is much larger, so this may be a read error. The chain has TRBV7-9 and TRBJ2-3; D ambiguous. V was pared by 5 bases and J by 4 bases, with 7 bases between. Germline CDR1 is SEHNR and CDR2 is FQNEAQ (reference sequence). The CDR3 has 12 amino acids. The CDR3 DNA reads TGTGCCAGCAGCAGCGCCGCAGATACGCAGTATTTT. Its protein product is CASSSAADTQYF.

This clonotype has at least ten counts. CDR3 sequence (DNA): TGTGCCAGCAGCTTAAACCAAGAGACCCAGTACTTC. It yields the protein CASSLNQETQYF. The chain employs TRBV7-9 and TRBJ2-5; D is unclear. The CDR3 totals 12 residues. Germline lookup yields CDR1 SEHNR and CDR2 FQNEAQ (reference sequence). V dropped 2 bases and J dropped 0 bases, with 1 base sitting between them.

On this clonotype: At one of its ends the junction is not consistent with the germline gene, which may arise from a read error. This rearrangement joins TRBV3-1 to TRBJ1-2; D is undetermined. This CDR3 region has 15 residues. Germline assignment: CDR1 LGHDT and CDR2 YNNKEL (reference sequence). The CDR3 DNA reads TGTGCCGGCAGCCAAGACGGCAGACCAACTTATGGCTACACCTTC. It codes for CAGSQDGRPTYGYTF.

This clonotype was observed many times. V gene TRBV28 combines with J gene TRBJ2-7; 8 bases line up with TRBD2. The CDR3 length is 15 residues. Germline-derived CDR1 and CDR2 are MDHEN and SYDVKM. The J segment lost 6 bases and the V segment lost 1 base, leaving 8 bases of the junction unmatched. The CDR3 reads CASSLFSGGVVEQYF. The CDR3 region has the DNA TGTGCCAGCAGTTTATTTTCGGGAGGGGTAGTCGAGCAGTACTTC.

This clonotype is labeled medium-sized. V and J are TRBV6-6 and TRBJ1-6; the D gene is possibly TRBD1 (5 bases). Per germline, CDR1 MNHNY and CDR2 SVGAGI (reference sequence). The CDR3 totals 14 residues. Trimming stripped 2 bases from V and 6 bases from J, with 8 bases between. CDR3 DNA: TGTGCCAGCAGTTACCGACAGTTTAATTCACCCCTCCACTTT. This codes for CASSYRQFNSPLHF.

At least ten counts were recorded for this clonotype. The chain combines TRBV20-1 with TRBJ2-7; 10 bases fit TRBD2. Losses at the gene ends were 7 bases for V and 3 bases for J; bases not matched to a gene: 6. In germline, CDR1 is DFQATT, CDR2 SNEGSKA (reference sequence). The CDR3 extends over 13 amino acids. The CDR3 nucleotides are TGCAGTGGCAGCGGGGGGGCCCTCTACGAGCAGTACTTC. Protein product: CSGSGGALYEQYF.

As for this clonotype: Given a much more abundant clone one base away, this may be a read error. The chain carries TRBV25-1 and TRBJ2-3; D possibly corresponds to TRBD2 (9 bases). The length of the CDR3 is 16 residues. Germline V gene sequence: CDR1 MGHDK, CDR2 SYGVNS. The CDR3 here is CASSELAGEGTGTQYF. The CDR3 nucleotides read TGTGCCAGCAGTGAGTTAGCGGGAGAGGGGACAGGTACGCAGTATTTT.

This clonotype was counted ten times or more. The rearrangement joins TRBV3-1 to TRBJ1-5; 8 nucleotides match TRBD1. The V gene's germline CDR1 is LGHDT and CDR2 YNNKEL (reference sequence). With 1 base clipped from V and 4 bases from J, the junction kept 3 bases outside the gene matches. This CDR3 has 15 residues. CDR3: CASSQGQGYNQPQHF. CDR3 nucleotide sequence: TGTGCCAGCAGCCAAGGACAGGGGTATAATCAGCCCCAGCATTTT.

This clonotype is medium-sized. The V call is TRBV25-1, the J call TRBJ2-1; 9 nucleotides align to TRBD2. The CDR3 sequence is 19 residues long. The germline gives CDR1 MGHDK, CDR2 SYGVNS. Trimming at V came to 5 bases and at J to 0 bases, leaving 14 bases not matched to a gene. The CDR3 sequence: CASSPWQRGSGSSYNEQFF. CDR3 sequence (DNA): TGTGCCAGCAGTCCATGGCAACGGGGTAGCGGGAGCTCCTACAATGAGCAGTTCTTC.

The chain links TRBV20-1 to TRBJ1-5; D is perhaps TRBD1 (6 bases). Germline V gene lookup returns CDR1 DFQATT and CDR2 SNEGSKA (reference sequence). V lost 5 bases to trimming and J lost 5 bases, with 22 bases between them. The CDR3 spans 16 residues. CDR3 amino acids: CSAVTGGPSLDQPQHF. The CDR3 coding sequence is TGCAGTGCTGTAACGGGGGGCCCTTCGCTCGATCAGCCCCAGCATTTT.

Concerning this clonotype: The junction differs from germline at one of its ends, possibly a read error. This chain uses TRBV6-6 with TRBJ2-3, with D possibly TRBD2 on 5 matching bases. The CDR3 extends over 16 amino acids. Germline V lookup: CDR1 MNHNY, CDR2 SVGAGI (reference sequence). The CDR3 DNA is TGTACCAGCGCCCCCGGGTTGCGCGGGCCCGCAGATACGCAGTATTTT. This translates into CTSAPGLRGPADTQYF.

This clonotype is medium-sized in the sample. This sequence joins TRBV6-1 and TRBJ1-4, with unresolved D. Trimming stripped 6 bases from V and 5 bases from J, with 13 bases between. CDR1 MNHNS and CDR2 SASEGT come from the germline V gene. The CDR3 is made up of 14 amino acids. In DNA, the CDR3 is TGTGCCAGCAGGGCGAGGTTTGGGAATGAAAAACTGTTTTTT. Its translation: CASRARFGNEKLFF.